This TCR beta chain was observed in a study of blood T cell repertoires in COVID-19. The V and J ends lost 0 bases and 7 bases respectively, with 9 bases between them. Germline values: CDR1 LGHDT, CDR2 YNNKEL (reference sequence). The CDR3 has 13 amino acids. A word on this clone: In the same sample, other DNA sequences code for this CDR3.

Here immunoSEQ multiplex PCR was the method, and the copy in TCRdb shows in-frame clones only, minus some. Among some 65,000 clones, 65% to 90% were seen once, and the ten largest hold 2.5% to 3%. The chain is built from TRBV3-1 (or the pseudogene TRBV3-2) and TRBJ1-2; D is unresolved. This sequence originates from a man older than 75 with acute or convalescent COVID-19. Sample: peripheral blood. CDR3 sequence reads: CASSQDRPGGYTF. The CDR3 DNA reads TGTGCCAGCAGCCAAGATCGTCCGGGTGGCTACACCTTC.